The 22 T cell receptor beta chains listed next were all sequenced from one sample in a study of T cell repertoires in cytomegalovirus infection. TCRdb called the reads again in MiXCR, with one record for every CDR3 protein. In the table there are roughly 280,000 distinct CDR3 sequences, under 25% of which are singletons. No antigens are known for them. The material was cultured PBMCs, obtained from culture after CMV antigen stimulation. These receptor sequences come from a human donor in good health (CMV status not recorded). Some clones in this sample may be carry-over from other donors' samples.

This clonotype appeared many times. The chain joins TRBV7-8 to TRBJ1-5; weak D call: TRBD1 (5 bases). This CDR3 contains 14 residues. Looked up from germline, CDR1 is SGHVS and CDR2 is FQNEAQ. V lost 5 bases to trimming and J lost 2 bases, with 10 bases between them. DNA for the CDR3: TGTGCCAGCAGCCCTCAACAGGGCAATCAGCCCCAGCATTTT. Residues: CASSPQQGNQPQHF.

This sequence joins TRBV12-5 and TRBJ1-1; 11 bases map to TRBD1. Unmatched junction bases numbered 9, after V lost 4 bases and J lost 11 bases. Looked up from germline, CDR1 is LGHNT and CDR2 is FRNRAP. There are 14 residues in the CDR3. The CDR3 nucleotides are TGTGCTAGTGGTTCGGACAGGGGGCGCCGGGTGGCTTTCTTT. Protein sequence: CASGSDRGRRVAFF.

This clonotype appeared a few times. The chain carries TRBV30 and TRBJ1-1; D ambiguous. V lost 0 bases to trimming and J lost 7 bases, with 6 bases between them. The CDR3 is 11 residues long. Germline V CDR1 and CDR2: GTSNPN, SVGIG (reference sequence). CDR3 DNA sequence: TGTGCCTGGAGTGTATCTGATGAAGCTTTCTTT. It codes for CAWSVSDEAFF.

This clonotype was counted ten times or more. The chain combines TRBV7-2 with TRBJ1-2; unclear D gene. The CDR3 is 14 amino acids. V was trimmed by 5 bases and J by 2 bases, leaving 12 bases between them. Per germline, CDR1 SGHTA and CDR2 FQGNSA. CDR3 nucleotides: TGTGCCAGCAGCCGGCTGGGTTCGAACTATGGCTACACCTTC. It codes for CASSRLGSNYGYTF.

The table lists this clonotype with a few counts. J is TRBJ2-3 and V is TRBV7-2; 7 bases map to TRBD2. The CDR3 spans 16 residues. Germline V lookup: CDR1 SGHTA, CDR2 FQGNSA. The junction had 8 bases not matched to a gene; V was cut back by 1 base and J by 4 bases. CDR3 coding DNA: TGTGCCAGCAGCTTAGGACTAGCTACGATCTCAGATACGCAGTATTTT. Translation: CASSLGLATISDTQYF.

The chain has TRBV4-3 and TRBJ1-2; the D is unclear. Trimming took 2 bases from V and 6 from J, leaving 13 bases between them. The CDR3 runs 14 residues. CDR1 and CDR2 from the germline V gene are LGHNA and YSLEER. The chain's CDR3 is CASSQNTHGDGYTF. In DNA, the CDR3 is TGCGCCAGCAGCCAAAACACTCACGGGGATGGCTACACCTTC.

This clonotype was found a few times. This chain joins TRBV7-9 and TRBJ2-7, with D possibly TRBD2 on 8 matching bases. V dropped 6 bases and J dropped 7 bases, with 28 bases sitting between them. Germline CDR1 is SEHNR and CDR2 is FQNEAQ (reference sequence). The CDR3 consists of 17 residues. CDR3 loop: CASSRQGGAAGAGEQYF. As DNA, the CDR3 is TGTGCCAGCAGTCGACAGGGCGGCGCAGCGGGAGCGGGGGAGCAGTACTTC.

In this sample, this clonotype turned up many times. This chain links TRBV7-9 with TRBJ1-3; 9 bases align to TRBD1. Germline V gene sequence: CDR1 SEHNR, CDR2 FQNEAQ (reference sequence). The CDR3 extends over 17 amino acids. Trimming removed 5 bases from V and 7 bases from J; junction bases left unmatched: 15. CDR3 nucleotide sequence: TGTGCCAGCAGCGCTGCCGGGACAGGGAGGTTCGGGAACACCATATATTTT. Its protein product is CASSAAGTGRFGNTIYF.

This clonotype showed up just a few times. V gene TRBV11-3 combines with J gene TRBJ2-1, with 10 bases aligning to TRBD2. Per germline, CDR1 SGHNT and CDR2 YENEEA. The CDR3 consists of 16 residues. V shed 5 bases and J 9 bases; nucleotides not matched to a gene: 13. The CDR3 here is CASSVEISGRASEQFF. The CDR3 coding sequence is TGTGCCAGCAGCGTCGAGATAAGCGGGAGGGCTAGTGAGCAGTTCTTC.

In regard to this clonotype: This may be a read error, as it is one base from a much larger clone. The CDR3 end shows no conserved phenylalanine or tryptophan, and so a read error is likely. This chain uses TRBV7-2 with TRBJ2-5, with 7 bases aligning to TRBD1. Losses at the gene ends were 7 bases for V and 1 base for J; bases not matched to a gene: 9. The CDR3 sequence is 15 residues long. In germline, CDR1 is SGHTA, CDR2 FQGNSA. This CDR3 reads CASNRQGFPQETQYL. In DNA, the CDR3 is TGTGCCAGCAACCGACAGGGATTCCCCCAAGAGACCCAGTACCTC.

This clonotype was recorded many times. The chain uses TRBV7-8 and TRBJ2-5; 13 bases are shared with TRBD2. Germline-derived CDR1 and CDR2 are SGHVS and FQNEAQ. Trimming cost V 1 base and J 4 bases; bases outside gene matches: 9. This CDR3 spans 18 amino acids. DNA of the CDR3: TGTGCCAGCAGCTTAGGAGGACTAGCGGGAGCCCCCTCAGAGACCCAGTACTTC. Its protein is CASSLGGLAGAPSETQYF.

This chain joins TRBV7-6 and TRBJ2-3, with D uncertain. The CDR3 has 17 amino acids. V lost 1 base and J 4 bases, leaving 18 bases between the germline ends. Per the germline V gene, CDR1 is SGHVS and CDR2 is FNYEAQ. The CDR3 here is CASSLELLGRPADTQYF. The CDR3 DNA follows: TGTGCCAGCAGCTTAGAATTGCTAGGAAGGCCTGCAGATACGCAGTATTTT. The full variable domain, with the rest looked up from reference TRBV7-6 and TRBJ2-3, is GAGVSQSPRYKVTKRGQDVALRCDPISGHVSLYWYRQALGQGPEFLTYFNYEAQQDKSGLPNDRFSAERPEGSISTLTIQRTEQRDSAMYRCASSLELLGRPADTQYFGPGTRLTVL.

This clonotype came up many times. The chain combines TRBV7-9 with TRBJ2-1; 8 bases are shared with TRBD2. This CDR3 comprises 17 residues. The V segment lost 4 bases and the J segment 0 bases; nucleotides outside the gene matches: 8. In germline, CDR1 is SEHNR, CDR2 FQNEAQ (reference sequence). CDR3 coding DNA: TGTGCCAGCAGCTCGGGGGGGCTAGCCACCTCCTACAATGAGCAGTTCTTC. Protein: CASSSGGLATSYNEQFF.

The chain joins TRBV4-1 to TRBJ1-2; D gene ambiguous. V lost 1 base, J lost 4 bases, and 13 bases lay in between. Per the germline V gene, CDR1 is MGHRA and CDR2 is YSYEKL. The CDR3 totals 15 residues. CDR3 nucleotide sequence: TGCGCCAGCAGCCAAGGAAGCCAGAAGGCCTATGGCTACACCTTC. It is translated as CASSQGSQKAYGYTF.

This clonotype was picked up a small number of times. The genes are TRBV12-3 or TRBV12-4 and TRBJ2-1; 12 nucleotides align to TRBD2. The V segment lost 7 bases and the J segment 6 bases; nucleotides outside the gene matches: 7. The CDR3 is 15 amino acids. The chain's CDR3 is CASTLGLAGRNEQFF. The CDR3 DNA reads TGTGCCAGCACCTTGGGACTAGCGGGTCGCAATGAGCAGTTCTTC.

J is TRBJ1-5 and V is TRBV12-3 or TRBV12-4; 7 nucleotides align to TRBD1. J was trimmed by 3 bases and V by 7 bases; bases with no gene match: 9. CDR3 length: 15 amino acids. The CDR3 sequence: CASKKPGQHNQPQHF. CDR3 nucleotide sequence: TGTGCCAGCAAGAAGCCGGGACAGCACAATCAGCCCCAGCATTTT.

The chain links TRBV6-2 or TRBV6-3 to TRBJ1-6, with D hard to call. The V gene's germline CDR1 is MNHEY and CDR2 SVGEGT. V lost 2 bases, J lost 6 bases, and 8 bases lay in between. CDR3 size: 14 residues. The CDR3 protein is CASSYVGTNSPLHF. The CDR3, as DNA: TGTGCCAGCAGTTACGTGGGAACTAATTCACCCCTCCACTTT.

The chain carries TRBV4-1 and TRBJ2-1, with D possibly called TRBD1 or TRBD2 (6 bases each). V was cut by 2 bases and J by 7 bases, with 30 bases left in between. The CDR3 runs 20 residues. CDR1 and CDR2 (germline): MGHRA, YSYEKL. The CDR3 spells CASSQKGLGGGILDWNEQFF. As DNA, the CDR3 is TGCGCCAGCAGCCAAAAGGGCCTCGGGGGCGGGATTCTAGATTGGAATGAGCAGTTCTTC.

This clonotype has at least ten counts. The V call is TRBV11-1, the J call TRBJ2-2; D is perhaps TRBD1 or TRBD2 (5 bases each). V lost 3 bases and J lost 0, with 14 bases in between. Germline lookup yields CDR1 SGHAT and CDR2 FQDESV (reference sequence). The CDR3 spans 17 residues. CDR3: CASSLNKGRTNTGELFF. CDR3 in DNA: TGTGCCAGCAGCTTGAATAAGGGACGCACGAACACCGGGGAGCTGTTTTTT.

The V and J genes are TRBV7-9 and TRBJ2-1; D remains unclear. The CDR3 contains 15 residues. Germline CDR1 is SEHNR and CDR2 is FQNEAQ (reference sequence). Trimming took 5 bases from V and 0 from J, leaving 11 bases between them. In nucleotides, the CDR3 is TGTGCCAGCAGCGCCGACGAGAGCTCCTACAATGAGCAGTTCTTC. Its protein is CASSADESSYNEQFF.

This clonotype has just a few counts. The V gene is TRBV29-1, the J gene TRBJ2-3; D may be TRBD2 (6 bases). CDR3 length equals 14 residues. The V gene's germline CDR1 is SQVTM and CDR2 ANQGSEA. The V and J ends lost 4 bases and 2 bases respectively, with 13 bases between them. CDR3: CSVGGKLNTDTQYF. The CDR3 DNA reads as TGCAGCGTTGGCGGGAAGCTAAACACAGATACGCAGTATTTT.

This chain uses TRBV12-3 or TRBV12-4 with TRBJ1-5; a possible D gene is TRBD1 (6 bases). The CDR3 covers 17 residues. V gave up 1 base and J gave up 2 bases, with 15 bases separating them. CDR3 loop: CASSLVLGGLGNQPQHF. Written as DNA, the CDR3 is TGTGCCAGCAGTTTAGTGCTCGGGGGGCTCGGCAATCAGCCCCAGCATTTT.